The clone carrying this TCR beta chain was seen only a few times. This entry belongs to a study of blood T cell repertoires in COVID-19. Clones were sequenced by immunoSEQ multiplex PCR, and TCRdb holds only the in-frame ones, with some missing. The data show about 93,000 clones, with 70% to 80% seen just once and 15% to 20% held by the top ten. The CDR3 is 16 residues long. Deletions cut 2 bases from V and 7 bases from J, with 18 bases between. CDR1 MNHEY and CDR2 SVGAGI come from the germline V gene. The sequence derives from a human donor in a cohort sampled during active COVID-19. Source material: peripheral blood. J is TRBJ2-1 and V is TRBV6-5; tentatively, D is TRBD1 (5 bases). CDR3 nucleotide sequence: TGTGCCAGCAGTTACCTAAACCGCGGAACAGGTAATGAGCAGTTCTTC. Residues: CASSYLNRGTGNEQFF.